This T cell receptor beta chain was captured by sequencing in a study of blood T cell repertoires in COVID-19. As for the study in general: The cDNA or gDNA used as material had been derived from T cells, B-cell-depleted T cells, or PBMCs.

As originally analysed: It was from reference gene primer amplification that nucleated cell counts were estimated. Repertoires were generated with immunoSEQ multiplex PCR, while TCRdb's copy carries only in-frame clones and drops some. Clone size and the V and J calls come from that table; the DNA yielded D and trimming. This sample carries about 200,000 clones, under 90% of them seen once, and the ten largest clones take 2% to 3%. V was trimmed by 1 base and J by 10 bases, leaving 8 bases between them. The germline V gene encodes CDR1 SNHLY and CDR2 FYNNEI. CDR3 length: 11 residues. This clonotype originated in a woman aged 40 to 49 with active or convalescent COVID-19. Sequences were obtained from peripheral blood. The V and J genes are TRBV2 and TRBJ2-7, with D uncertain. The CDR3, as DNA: TGTGCCAGCAGTGAAGAGGCTAGTCAGTACTTC. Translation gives CASSEEASQYF.